One and the same sample provided the 23 T cell receptor beta chains below, sequenced in a study of shared clonotypes between healthy human individuals (dated by TCRdb to the early 2020s). The library was prepared using the immunoSEQ multiplex PCR assay. TCRdb obtained this table from immuneACCESS and retained in-frame rearrangements with V and J assigned. These tables miss some clones; where compared with another copy, unresolved V genes account for less than half of the shortfall, and the remainder is unexplained. This sample is represented by about 1.1 million clones; approximately 80% of them were singletons. 0.7% to 0.95% of the sample rests with the top ten. Sequences were obtained from memory CD4+ T cells from PBMCs. The sample's cell subset or site label is to be understood as: CD45RA-negative fraction. These receptors all stem from a man aged 18 to 30 in good health. Some clones in this sample may be carry-over from other donors' samples.

The chain carries TRBV6-5 and TRBJ2-7, with D possibly called TRBD1 or TRBD2 (6 bases each). Looked up from germline, CDR1 is MNHEY and CDR2 is SVGAGI. The length of the CDR3 is 15 residues. V was trimmed by 0 bases and J by 5 bases, leaving 14 bases between them. CDR3 sequence reads: CASSYSNSGADEQYF. DNA of the CDR3: TGTGCCAGCAGTTACTCGAACTCGGGGGCCGACGAGCAGTACTTC.

This clone has just one count. The chain is built from TRBV2 and TRBJ1-5; the match to TRBD1 covers 10 bases. The CDR3 has 15 amino acids. V lost 5 bases to trimming and J lost 5 bases; unmatched junction nucleotides: 6. Germline-derived CDR1 and CDR2 are SNHLY and FYNNEI. The DNA for the CDR3 is TGTGCCAGCAGTCGGGACAGGGGAGACTATCAGCCCCAGCATTTT. Its translation: CASSRDRGDYQPQHF.

The rearrangement joins TRBV18 to TRBJ1-1, with TRBD1 identical over 7 bases. The CDR3 consists of 14 residues. Germline trimming cut 3 bases from V and 6 bases from J; bases unmatched to any gene: 7. The germline V gene encodes CDR1 KGHSH and CDR2 LQKENI. CDR3: CASSPRGLGAEAFF. DNA of the CDR3: TGTGCCAGCTCACCGAGGGGGCTAGGCGCTGAAGCTTTCTTT.

In the case of this clone: The sample holds other DNA sequences that translate to the same CDR3. This chain connects TRBV7-9 to TRBJ1-1; D ambiguous. This CDR3 is 13 amino acids long. Per germline, CDR1 SEHNR and CDR2 FQNEAQ (reference sequence). V shed 1 base and J shed 1 base, with 4 bases lying between them. In DNA form, the CDR3 reads TGTGCCAGCAGCTTAGTCGCGAACACTGAAGCTTTCTTT. Its translation: CASSLVANTEAFF.

J is TRBJ2-2 and V is TRBV6-1; D uncertain. The V end lost 2 bases, the J end lost 8 bases, and 15 bases lay between the germline ends. This CDR3 has 15 residues. Looked up from germline, CDR1 is MNHNS and CDR2 is SASEGT. CDR3 loop: CASSERVLETGELFF. CDR3 coding DNA: TGTGCCAGCAGTGAACGGGTTTTGGAAACGGGGGAGCTGTTTTTT.

With regard to this clone: A read error may be the cause here, since a much bigger clone is one base away. The chain links TRBV4-3 to TRBJ2-2; maybe TRBD1 (6 bases). V was shortened by 0 bases and J by 4 bases, with 9 bases between the two germline ends. This CDR3 contains 15 residues. Per germline, CDR1 LGHNA and CDR2 YSLEER. CDR3 region: CASSQEEGGTGELFF. The CDR3 region has the DNA TGCGCCAGCAGCCAAGAAGAAGGGGGCACCGGGGAGCTGTTTTTT.

This clone is a singleton in its sample. The rearrangement links TRBV25-1 to TRBJ2-2, with D perhaps TRBD1 (6 bases). This CDR3 is built from 14 residues. Germline loops: CDR1 MGHDK, CDR2 SYGVNS. The V end lost 7 bases, the J end lost 4 bases, and 13 bases lay between the germline ends. The CDR3 region is CASTPDRSTGELFF. For the CDR3, the DNA is TGTGCCAGCACTCCCGACAGGTCCACCGGGGAGCTGTTTTTT.

This clone was counted a single time. The genes are TRBV7-7 and TRBJ2-2; 8 bases match TRBD1. The CDR3 spans 16 residues. From germline, CDR1 is SSHAT and CDR2 FNYEAQ (reference sequence). Trimming cost V 0 bases and J 7 bases; bases outside gene matches: 7. The CDR3, as DNA: TGTGCCAGCAGCTTAGCTGGACAGGGAGGCGGCGGGGAGCTGTTTTTT. This translates into CASSLAGQGGGGELFF.

This clone was observed a handful of times. The rearrangement joins TRBV7-3 to TRBJ2-2; 10 bases are a match to TRBD2. Unmatched junction bases numbered 6, after V lost 5 bases and J lost 6 bases. The CDR3 is made up of 15 amino acids. Germline V lookup: CDR1 SGHTA, CDR2 FQGTGA. The CDR3 reads CASSRTSGPPGELFF. For the CDR3, the DNA is TGTGCCAGCAGCCGGACTAGCGGCCCCCCCGGGGAGCTGTTTTTT.

This clone was counted between two and nine times. CDR3 region: CASSVDRGSYNEQFF. In DNA form, the CDR3 reads TGTGCCAGCAGCGTCGACAGGGGGTCCTACAATGAGCAGTTCTTC. The V call is TRBV2, the J call TRBJ2-1; 9 nucleotides agree with TRBD1. V was pared by 6 bases and J by 1 base, with 4 bases of the junction left unmatched. The CDR3 runs to 15 residues. Germline CDR1 is SNHLY and CDR2 is FYNNEI.

The rearrangement uses TRBV7-2 and TRBJ2-3; D is undetermined. This CDR3 region has 12 residues. The germline V gene has CDR1 SGHTA and CDR2 FQGNSA. V lost 2 bases and J 9 bases, leaving 9 bases between the germline ends. DNA for the CDR3: TGTGCCAGCAGCTTATATCACCACACGCAGTATTTT. Amino acids: CASSLYHHTQYF.

The chain uses TRBV5-4 and TRBJ2-7; either TRBD1 or TRBD2 may fit D (5 bases each). Germline values: CDR1 SGHNT, CDR2 YYREEE (reference sequence). The CDR3 has 15 amino acids. Trimming took off 5 bases at V and 0 bases at J, with 15 bases between the two ends. CDR3 DNA: TGTGCCAGCAGTTGGGACCTAAAGGGCTCCTACGAGCAGTACTTC. Its protein is CASSWDLKGSYEQYF.

As regards this clone: Other nucleotide sequences in the sample specify the same CDR3. This sequence joins TRBV6-6 and TRBJ1-3; D might be TRBD1 (6 bases). This CDR3 has 15 residues. Germline-derived CDR1 and CDR2 are MNHNY and SVGAGI (reference sequence). Trimming pared 0 bases from V and 3 bases from J, leaving 9 bases between. This CDR3 is CASSYSTGFGNTIYF. The CDR3 region has the DNA TGTGCCAGCAGTTACTCCACAGGGTTTGGAAACACCATATATTTT.

The V call is TRBV7-3, the J call TRBJ1-5, with 8 bases that match TRBD1. After removal of 5 bases from V and 6 bases from J, the junction contained 3 bases not matched to a gene. Germline CDR1 reads SGHTA; CDR2 reads FQGTGA. The CDR3 runs 13 residues. CDR3 in amino acids: CASSPQGAQPQHF. In DNA form, the CDR3 reads TGTGCCAGCAGCCCCCAGGGGGCTCAGCCCCAGCATTTT.

This chain joins TRBV18 and TRBJ2-3; the match to TRBD1 covers 7 bases. The V segment lost 6 bases and the J segment 0 bases; nucleotides outside the gene matches: 3. This CDR3 spans 14 amino acids. The germline V gene has CDR1 KGHSH and CDR2 LQKENI. CDR3 amino acids: CASSRTGSTDTQYF. CDR3 sequence (DNA): TGTGCCAGCTCTCGGACAGGAAGCACAGATACGCAGTATTTT.

The V call is TRBV29-1, the J call TRBJ1-1; a weak D match, TRBD1 (5 bases). Per the germline V gene, CDR1 is SQVTM and CDR2 is ANQGSEA. Between the trimmed V and J ends, which lost 2 bases and 5 bases, there was a span of 12 bases. The CDR3 contains 13 residues. In DNA form, the CDR3 reads TGCAGCGTTGAAATGCTTGGGGGGACTGAAGCTTTCTTT. Its translation is CSVEMLGGTEAFF. Using reference TRBV29-1 and TRBJ1-1 for the parts outside the CDR3, the full variable domain is SAVISQKPSRDICQRGTSLTIQCQVDSQVTMMFWYRQQPGQSLTLIATANQGSEATYESGFVIDKFPISRPNLTFSTLTVSNMSPEDSSIYLCSVEMLGGTEAFFGQGTRLTVV.

The V gene is TRBV5-1, the J gene TRBJ1-1; 9 bases map to TRBD1. V gave up 4 bases and J gave up 3 bases; unmatched junction bases: 7. This CDR3 comprises 15 residues. Germline V gene sequence: CDR1 SGHRS, CDR2 YFSETQ. The CDR3 spells CASSPGQGPYTEAFF. CDR3 bases: TGCGCCAGCAGCCCGGGACAGGGTCCCTACACTGAAGCTTTCTTT.

The chain combines TRBV7-8 with TRBJ2-2; 10 bases line up with TRBD2. This CDR3 has 16 amino acids. V trimming: 2 bases; J trimming: 2 bases; junction bases outside the gene matches: 2. Germline CDR1 and CDR2: SGHVS and FQNEAQ. CDR3: CASSLTSGVNTGELFF. Written as DNA, the CDR3 is TGTGCCAGCAGCTTAACTAGCGGGGTTAACACCGGGGAGCTGTTTTTT.

To note about this clone: This likely traces to a read error, being one base from a far larger clone. The same CDR3 also results from other DNA sequences found in this sample. This rearrangement joins TRBV2 to TRBJ1-5, with D perhaps matching TRBD1 (6 bases). This CDR3 is built from 14 residues. Looked up from germline, CDR1 is SNHLY and CDR2 is FYNNEI. This CDR3 is CASSELDSDQPQHF. CDR3 DNA: TGCGCCAGCAGTGAATTGGACAGCGATCAGCCCCAGCATTTT.

The chain is built from TRBV18 and TRBJ2-7; TRBD1 matches 9 bases. With 4 bases clipped from V and 4 bases from J, the junction kept 5 bases outside the gene matches. The germline V gene has CDR1 KGHSH and CDR2 LQKENI. The CDR3 totals 14 residues. CDR3 coding DNA: TGTGCCAGCTCACTCCCGGGACAGGGTTACGAGCAGTACTTC. Protein product: CASSLPGQGYEQYF.

The chain carries TRBV7-3 and TRBJ2-1; perhaps D is TRBD1 or TRBD2 (5 bases each). Germline V gene lookup returns CDR1 SGHTA and CDR2 FQGTGA. Between the trimmed V and J ends, which lost 5 bases and 6 bases, there was a span of 17 bases. There are 15 residues in the CDR3. CDR3 sequence reads: CASSRTPTGGNEQFF. The CDR3 DNA is TGTGCCAGCAGCCGTACACCCACTGGGGGCAATGAGCAGTTCTTC.

This clone was seen a single time. The V gene is TRBV28, the J gene TRBJ1-4; the D gene is possibly TRBD1 (5 bases). In germline, CDR1 is MDHEN, CDR2 SYDVKM. The V end was cut by 4 bases, the J end by 13 bases, with 16 bases between. The CDR3 is made up of 13 amino acids. The DNA for the CDR3 is TGTGCCAGCAGTTGGCGAGGGGCTTGGTCACTGTTTTTT. Translated: CASSWRGAWSLFF.

This clone was observed once. The chain is built from TRBV9 and TRBJ2-5; 8 nucleotides align to TRBD2. The germline gives CDR1 SGDLS, CDR2 YYNGEE. CDR3 length: 15 residues. V shed 2 bases and J 5 bases; nucleotides not matched to a gene: 8. CDR3 DNA: TGTGCCAGCAGCGTCTCCGGGAGGGCAGTGGAGACCCAGTACTTC. It specifies CASSVSGRAVETQYF.